These T cell receptor beta chains were read from a single sample in a study of control samples from healthy donors and cancer patients. Using immunoSEQ multiplex PCR, the repertoire was profiled, and TCRdb retains in-frame clones only, with some absent. The sample yields 160,000 or so clones, approximately 90% seen once. The sequenced sample was blood. The receptors were sampled from a woman aged 30 to 39 in good health. Both conserved end residues are part of each CDR3. A D gene is named only where the DNA matches it firmly. Not all rows give a size; the values are once, few, many and, for expanded clones, a class.

v_gene,d_gene,abundance,j_gene,CDR3nt,CDR3aa
TRBV24-1,-,once,TRBJ2-2,TGTGCCACCAGTGATGGGGGGACAACGAAAACCGGGGAGCTGTTTTTT,CATSDGGTTKTGELFF
TRBV7-8,-,-,TRBJ1-5,TGTGCCAGCAGCGGAGGATCATCGGGAGGTCAGCCCCAGCATTTT,CASSGGSSGGQPQHF
TRBV19,-,-,TRBJ1-5,TGTGCCAGTAGATCCGCAGATAATAGCAATCAGCCCCAGCATTTT,CASRSADNSNQPQHF
TRBV4-1,TRBD1,-,TRBJ1-3,TGCGCCAGCAGCCAAACAGGGGCCGGAAACACCATATATTTT,CASSQTGAGNTIYF
TRBV12-3/TRBV12-4,-,once,TRBJ1-3,TGTGCCAGCAGTTCCGGGTTTTCCATATATTTT,CASSSGFSIYF
TRBV21-1,-,-,TRBJ1-5,TGTGCCAGCAGCAAAGCGCTCCGGGGCAATCAGCCCCAGCATTTT,CASSKALRGNQPQHF
TRBV19,-,once,TRBJ2-2,TGTGCCAGTAGTATAGTAACAGTGAACACCGGGGAGCTGTTTTTT,CASSIVTVNTGELFF
TRBV7-8,-,-,TRBJ2-2,TGTGCCAGCAGCCCGGGACTTTACACCGGGGAGCTGTTTTTT,CASSPGLYTGELFF
TRBV25-1,-,-,TRBJ2-1,TGTGCCAGCAGTGGGCTCGGGGGATCCTACAATGAGCAGTTCTTC,CASSGLGGSYNEQFF
TRBV5-4,-,-,TRBJ1-1,TGTGCCAGCAGTCTACAGGAGCCAGAGACTGAAGCTTTCTTT,CASSLQEPETEAFF
TRBV19,-,-,TRBJ1-5,TGTGCCAGTAGTATAGCAACCAGGGGACGCAATCAGCCCCAGCATTTT,CASSIATRGRNQPQHF
TRBV27,-,-,TRBJ1-1,TGTGCCAGCATTGCTAGCCCGTTTGACAGCTCCCAAGCTTTCTTT,CASIASPFDSSQAFF
TRBV13,TRBD1,once,TRBJ2-7,TGTGCCAGCAGCTTAGGGGGGACAGGGGGCGACGAGCAGTACTTC,CASSLGGTGGDEQYF
TRBV28,-,-,TRBJ1-1,TGTGCCAGCAGGAGACGGGGGGTCACTGAAGCTTTCTTT,CASRRRGVTEAFF
TRBV5-4,-,-,TRBJ2-1,TGTGCCAGCAGCTTGGGCGACAGAAACAATGAGCAGTTCTTC,CASSLGDRNNEQFF
TRBV12-3/TRBV12-4,-,-,TRBJ2-5,TGTGCCAGCAGTTTGTACATCCAAGAGACCCAGTACTTC,CASSLYIQETQYF
TRBV21-1,-,-,TRBJ1-3,TGTGCCAGCAGATGCAAACAACACGCACGAAACACCATATATTTT,CASRCKQHARNTIYF
TRBV28,TRBD2,-,TRBJ2-7,TGTGCCAGCAGTTTATGGGGACTAGCGGGAACTACCTACGAGCAGTACTTC,CASSLWGLAGTTYEQYF
TRBV7-9,TRBD1,-,TRBJ2-7,TGTGCCAGCAGCTTAGTTGGGGGACAGGGTTCCTACGAGCAGTACTTC,CASSLVGGQGSYEQYF
TRBV19,-,-,TRBJ1-1,TGTGCCAGTAGTTCCATACCTATATGGAACACTGAAGCTTTCTTT,CASSSIPIWNTEAFF
TRBV6-5,TRBD2,once,TRBJ2-1,TGTGCCAGCAGTTATCGACTAGCGGGCTACAATGAGCAGTTCTTC,CASSYRLAGYNEQFF
TRBV5-4,-,-,TRBJ1-4,TGTGCCAGCAGCTTGGAAAGGTCGGAACTGTTTTTT,CASSLERSELFF
TRBV7-9,TRBD2,-,TRBJ2-3,TGTGCCAGCAGCCTAACGGGAGGGCGTAGCACAGATACGCAGTATTTT,CASSLTGGRSTDTQYF
TRBV5-1,-,-,TRBJ2-7,TGCGCCAGCAGCTTGGCTCTCAACCCCTACGAGCAGTACTTC,CASSLALNPYEQYF
TRBV30,-,-,TRBJ2-3,TGTGCCTGGGGACAGGAGGGAACGCAGTATTTT,CAWGQEGTQYF
TRBV2,-,-,TRBJ2-3,TGTGCCAGCACCAGTCGCAGGGTTAGCACAGATACGCAGTATTTT,CASTSRRVSTDTQYF
TRBV4-1,-,-,TRBJ1-6,TGCGCCAGCAGCAGCTCGGGGCAGCGGGGATCACCCCTCCACTTT,CASSSSGQRGSPLHF
TRBV30,TRBD2,-,TRBJ2-3,TGTGCCTGTCATCCGGGACTAGCGGATACGCAGTATTTT,CACHPGLADTQYF
TRBV12-3/TRBV12-4,-,-,TRBJ2-3,TGTGCCAGCAGTTTAAGGATGGCAGATACGCAGTATTTT,CASSLRMADTQYF
TRBV2,-,-,TRBJ1-5,TGTGCCAGCAGTGAGGCTTGGGGCGTGGGGCAGCCCCAGCATTTT,CASSEAWGVGQPQHF
TRBV7-2,-,-,TRBJ2-1,TGTGCCAGCAGCTTAAGTAGTACTATTTACAATGAGCAGTTCTTC,CASSLSSTIYNEQFF
TRBV9,-,-,TRBJ1-2,TGTGCCAGCAGCGTGGGGGCCAGTACCTTCTATGGCTACACCTTC,CASSVGASTFYGYTF
TRBV27,-,-,TRBJ2-2,TGTGCCAGCAGTACCCGAATCCGACAGCAGCCCGGGGAGCTGTTTTTT,CASSTRIRQQPGELFF
TRBV11-2,-,-,TRBJ2-3,TGTGCCAGCAGTTCGGCCCCTTCCTTAGATACGCAGTATTTT,CASSSAPSLDTQYF
TRBV27,-,-,TRBJ2-1,TGTGCCAGCACCCCCACGGTGGGGGACGAGCAGTTCTTC,CASTPTVGDEQFF
TRBV5-1,-,-,TRBJ2-5,TGCGCCAGCAGCTTGGTAGGCCAAGAGACCCAGTACTTC,CASSLVGQETQYF
TRBV7-3,-,-,TRBJ2-7,TGTGCCAGCAGCCAGGGAACAGCCCCGGCCGAGCAGTACTTC,CASSQGTAPAEQYF
TRBV29-1,TRBD1,once,TRBJ2-7,TGCAGCGTGGGACAGGGGGCGTACTACGAGCAGTACTTC,CSVGQGAYYEQYF
TRBV2,TRBD1,once,TRBJ2-1,TGTGCCAGCAGTGAAGGCAGGGGGCGCTCCAATGAGCAGTTCTTC,CASSEGRGRSNEQFF
TRBV24-1,-,-,TRBJ2-5,TGTGCCACCGGGGGTGGACTGCAAGAGACCCAGTACTTC,CATGGGLQETQYF
TRBV7-9,TRBD1,few,TRBJ1-5,TGTGCCAGCAGCTTAGTGACAGGGGGCTCCCCCCAGCCCCAGCATTTT,CASSLVTGGSPQPQHF
TRBV6-2/TRBV6-3,TRBD2,many,TRBJ2-1,TGTGCCAGCAGTTACAGGCTAGCGGGAGGCGATGAGCAGTTCTTC,CASSYRLAGGDEQFF
TRBV7-8,-,once,TRBJ2-3,TGTGCCAGCAGCTTAGAAGATACGCAGTATTTT,CASSLEDTQYF
TRBV9,TRBD1,once,TRBJ1-2,TGTGCCAGCAGCGTAGAATCGGGGACAGGCTATGGCTACACCTTC,CASSVESGTGYGYTF
TRBV9,-,-,TRBJ2-7,TGTGCCAGCAGCGTATCCAGCGGCTACGAGCAGTACTTC,CASSVSSGYEQYF
TRBV7-9,-,-,TRBJ1-5,TGTGCCAGCAGCTTAGGCAATCAGCCCCAGCATTTT,CASSLGNQPQHF
TRBV7-2,TRBD1,-,TRBJ2-3,TGTGCCAGCAGCCAAGCCCCCGGGACAGGCACAGATACGCAGTATTTT,CASSQAPGTGTDTQYF
TRBV11-1,TRBD1,-,TRBJ2-5,TGTGCCAGCAGCATAGACAGGGCAGGAGAGACCCAGTACTTC,CASSIDRAGETQYF